Listed here is a single T cell receptor beta chain. What it recognizes is unknown. Preparing the TCRbeta library involved the use of unique molecular identifiers. TCRdb recomputed calls from the PCR reads with MiXCR, one row per CDR3 protein. This table holds some 290,000 distinct CDR3 sequences, 23% found once. The sample comes from a study of T-cell reconstitution after alpha-beta-depleted transplantation in children. Study-level results: Expanded graft clones, several hundred of them, were reportedly the source of alpha-beta T cells about two months after transplant.

CDR1 is MGHRA, CDR2 YSYEKL, per germline. V lost 3 bases and J lost 2; bases outside the gene matches: 8. This CDR3 contains 16 residues. The chain combines TRBV4-1 with TRBJ2-3; 7 bases match TRBD2. The sequence derives from a male patient aged 10-17 years who had a stem cell transplant for acute lymphoblastic leukemia, so the T cells may come from the graft donor. The starting material was PBMCs, mostly from graft donor cells, obtained 180 days after TCRalphabeta/CD19-depleted stem cell transplant. The CDR3 region is CASSHKWTSITDTQYF. The CDR3 coding sequence is TGCGCCAGCAGCCATAAATGGACTAGTATCACAGATACGCAGTATTTT.